What follows is one T cell receptor beta chain and its context. These data are taken from a study of control samples from healthy donors and cancer patients. Libraries were prepared by immunoSEQ multiplex PCR; TCRdb keeps only in-frame clonotypes and omits some of them. The sample shows some 94,000 clones, around nine tenths of them seen only once. Per germline, CDR1 ENHRY and CDR2 SYGVKD. There are 14 residues in the CDR3. The V segment lost 8 bases and the J segment 6 bases; nucleotides outside the gene matches: 10. This chain joins TRBV10-3 and TRBJ2-1, with TRBD2 identical over 7 bases. Sequences were obtained from PBMCs. The receptor was isolated from a woman between 50 and 59 years old with colorectal cancer. CDR3 sequence: CAIDAGTKRNEQFF. The CDR3 bases are TGTGCCATCGATGCCGGGACTAAACGCAATGAGCAGTTCTTC.